Following are 5 T cell receptor beta chains from one sample sequenced in a study of blood T cell repertoires in COVID-19. Profiled with immunoSEQ multiplex PCR; TCRdb holds only in-frame clones, not every one. The sample lists roughly 380,000 clones, roughly 85% occurring once. Material: peripheral blood. These receptors were taken from a woman aged 18-29 years with acute or convalescent COVID-19.

This clone has just one count. The chain uses TRBV28 and TRBJ1-1; 7 positions match TRBD1. This CDR3 is built from 17 residues. Germline V gives CDR1 MDHEN, CDR2 SYDVKM. V gave up 3 bases and J gave up 1 base; unmatched junction bases: 11. The chain's CDR3 is CASSLNTGASGNTEAFF. The CDR3 nucleotides read TGTGCCAGCAGTTTGAACACAGGGGCCTCGGGGAACACTGAAGCTTTCTTT.

The rearrangement joins TRBV5-6 to TRBJ1-3; no firm D call. The CDR3 is 14 residues long. Trimming took off 4 bases at V and 2 bases at J, with 10 bases between the two ends. Germline V gene sequence: CDR1 SGHDT, CDR2 YYEEEE. As DNA, the CDR3 is TGTGCCAGCAGCCCAAGTTTAGCTGGAAACACCATATATTTT. Translated, it gives CASSPSLAGNTIYF.

In this sample, this clone turned up once. This rearrangement joins TRBV7-9 to TRBJ2-7; D ambiguous. The V end was cut by 1 base, the J end by 1 base, with 8 bases between. The CDR3 covers 14 residues. Germline V CDR1 and CDR2: SEHNR, FQNEAQ (reference sequence). The CDR3 DNA sequence: TGTGCCAGCAGCTTAGTGGGCGCTTCCTACGAGCAGTACTTC. Protein sequence: CASSLVGASYEQYF.

The V call is TRBV6-6, the J call TRBJ2-1; 7 bases are a match to TRBD2. Looked up from germline, CDR1 is MNHNY and CDR2 is SVGAGI (reference sequence). The CDR3 is 16 amino acids. The trim removed 5 bases at V and 4 bases at J, leaving 11 bases unmatched. CDR3 nucleotide sequence: TGTGCCAGCAGTACCCCATGGGGGGGGGTTTACAATGAGCAGTTCTTC. Translation gives CASSTPWGGVYNEQFF.

As to this clone: The same CDR3 is also encoded by other DNA sequences in this sample. The chain combines TRBV19 with TRBJ1-2, with 10 positions matching TRBD1. The V gene's germline CDR1 is LNHDA and CDR2 SQIVND (reference sequence). The CDR3 runs 15 residues. Unmatched junction bases numbered 5, after V lost 1 base and J lost 6 bases. CDR3 in amino acids: CASSIAFGTGDGYTF. The CDR3 DNA follows: TGTGCCAGTAGTATAGCATTCGGGACAGGGGATGGCTACACCTTC.